This T cell receptor beta chain comes out of a study of blood T cell repertoires in COVID-19. About the study: COVID-19 samples, acute and convalescent, were from the United States, Italy and Spain. Sample material is recorded as cDNA or gDNA derived from T cells, B-cell-depleted T cells, or PBMCs.

Germline V gene lookup returns CDR1 KGHSH and CDR2 LQKENI. V gave up 2 bases and J gave up 5 bases; unmatched junction bases: 7. This CDR3 comprises 16 residues. In the study's own analysis: Reference gene primer amplification gave estimated nucleated cell counts. Only in-frame clones appear in the TCRdb table, and some are missing; sequencing was by immunoSEQ multiplex PCR. V and J calls and clone size are as listed in that table; D and trimming were resolved from the DNA. The sample contains tens of thousands of clones, 81% of which appear only once. The sequenced material came from peripheral blood. This clonotype originated in an elderly man with acute or convalescent COVID-19. The chain recombines TRBV18 with TRBJ1-1, with 11 bases lining up with TRBD1. CDR3 residues: CASSPSGRDRGTEAFF. The CDR3 DNA reads as TGTGCCAGCTCACCATCCGGCCGGGACAGGGGGACTGAAGCTTTCTTT.